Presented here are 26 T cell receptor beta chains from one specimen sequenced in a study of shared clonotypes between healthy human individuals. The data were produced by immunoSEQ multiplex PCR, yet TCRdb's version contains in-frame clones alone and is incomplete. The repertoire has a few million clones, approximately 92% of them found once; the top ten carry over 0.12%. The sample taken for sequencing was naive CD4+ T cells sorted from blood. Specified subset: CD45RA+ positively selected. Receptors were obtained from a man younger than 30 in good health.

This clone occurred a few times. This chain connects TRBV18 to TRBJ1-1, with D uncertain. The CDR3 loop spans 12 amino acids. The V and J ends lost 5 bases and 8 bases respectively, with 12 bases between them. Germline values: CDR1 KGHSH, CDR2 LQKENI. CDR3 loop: CASSMGDSEAFF. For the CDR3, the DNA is TGTGCCAGCTCAATGGGCGACTCCGAAGCTTTCTTT.

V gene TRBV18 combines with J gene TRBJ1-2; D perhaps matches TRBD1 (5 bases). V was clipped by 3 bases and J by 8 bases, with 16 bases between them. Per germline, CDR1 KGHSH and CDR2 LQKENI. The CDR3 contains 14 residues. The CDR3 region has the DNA TGTGCCAGCTCACCGACGGGGGATTCTCGGGGCTACACCTTC. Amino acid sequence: CASSPTGDSRGYTF.

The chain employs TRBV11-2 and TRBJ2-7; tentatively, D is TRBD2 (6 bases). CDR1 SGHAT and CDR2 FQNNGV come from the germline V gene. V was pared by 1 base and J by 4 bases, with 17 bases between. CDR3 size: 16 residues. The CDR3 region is CASSLVGGQGFYEQYF. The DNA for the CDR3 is TGTGCCAGCAGCTTAGTCGGGGGTCAGGGTTTTTACGAGCAGTACTTC.

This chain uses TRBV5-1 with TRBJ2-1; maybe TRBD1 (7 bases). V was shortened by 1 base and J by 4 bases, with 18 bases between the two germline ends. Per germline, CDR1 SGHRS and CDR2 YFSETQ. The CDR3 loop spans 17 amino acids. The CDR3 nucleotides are TGCGCCAGCAGCTTGTTCGCGGGACAGAACTTTTACAATGAGCAGTTCTTC. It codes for CASSLFAGQNFYNEQFF.

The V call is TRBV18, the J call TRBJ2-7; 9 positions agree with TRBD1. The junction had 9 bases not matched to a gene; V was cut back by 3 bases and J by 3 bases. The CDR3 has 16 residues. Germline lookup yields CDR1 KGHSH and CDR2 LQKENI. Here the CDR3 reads CASSPLGQGTFYEQYF. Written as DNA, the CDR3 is TGTGCCAGCTCACCCCTCGGACAGGGGACCTTCTACGAGCAGTACTTC. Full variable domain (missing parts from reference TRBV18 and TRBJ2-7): NAGVMQNPRHLVRRRGQEARLRCSPMKGHSHVYWYRQLPEEGLKFMVYLQKENIIDESGMPKERFSAEFPKEGPSILRIQQVVRGDSAAYFCASSPLGQGTFYEQYFGPGTRLTVT.

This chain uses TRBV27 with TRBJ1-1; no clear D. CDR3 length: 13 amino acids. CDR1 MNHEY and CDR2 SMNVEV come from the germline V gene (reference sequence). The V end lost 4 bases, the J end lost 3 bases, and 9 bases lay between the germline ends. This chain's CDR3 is CASSYGGYTEAFF. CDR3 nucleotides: TGTGCCAGCAGTTATGGAGGGTACACTGAAGCTTTCTTT.

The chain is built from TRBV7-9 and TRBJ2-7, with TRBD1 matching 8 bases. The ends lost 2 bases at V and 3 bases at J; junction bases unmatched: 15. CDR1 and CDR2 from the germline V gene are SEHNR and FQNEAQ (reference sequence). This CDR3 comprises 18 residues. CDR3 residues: CASSLYVGQGAKDYEQYF. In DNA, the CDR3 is TGTGCCAGCAGCTTATATGTGGGGCAGGGGGCGAAGGACTACGAGCAGTACTTC.

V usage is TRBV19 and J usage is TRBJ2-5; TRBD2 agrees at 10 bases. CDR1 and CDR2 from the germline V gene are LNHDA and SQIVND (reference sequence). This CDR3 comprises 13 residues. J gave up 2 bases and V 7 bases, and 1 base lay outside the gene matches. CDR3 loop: CASKLAGQETQYF. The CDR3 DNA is TGTGCCAGTAAACTAGCGGGGCAAGAGACCCAGTACTTC.

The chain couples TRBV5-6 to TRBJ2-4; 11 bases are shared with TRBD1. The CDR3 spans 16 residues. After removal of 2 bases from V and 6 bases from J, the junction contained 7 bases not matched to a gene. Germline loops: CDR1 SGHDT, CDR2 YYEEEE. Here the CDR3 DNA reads TGTGCCAGCAGCTTCTCCGGGACAGGGGGTATAAACATTCAGTACTTC. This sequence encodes CASSFSGTGGINIQYF.

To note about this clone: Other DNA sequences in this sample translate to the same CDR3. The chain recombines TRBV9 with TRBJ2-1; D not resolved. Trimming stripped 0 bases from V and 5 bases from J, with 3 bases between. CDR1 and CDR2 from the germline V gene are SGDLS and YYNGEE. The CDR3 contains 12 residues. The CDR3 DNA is TGTGCCAGCAGCGTAGGTCACAATGAGCAGTTCTTC. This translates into CASSVGHNEQFF. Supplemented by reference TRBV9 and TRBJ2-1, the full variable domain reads DSGVTQTPKHLITATGQRVTLRCSPRSGDLSVYWYQQSLDQGLQFLIQYYNGEERAKGNILERFSAQQFPDLHSELNLSSLELGDSALYFCASSVGHNEQFFGPGTRLTVL.

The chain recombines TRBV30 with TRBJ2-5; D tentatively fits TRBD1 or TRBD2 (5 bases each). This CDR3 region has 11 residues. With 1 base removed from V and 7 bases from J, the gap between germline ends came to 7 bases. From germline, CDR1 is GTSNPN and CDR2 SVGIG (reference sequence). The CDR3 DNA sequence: TGTGCCTGGAGTGGGGACGTGACCCAGTACTTC. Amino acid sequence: CAWSGDVTQYF.

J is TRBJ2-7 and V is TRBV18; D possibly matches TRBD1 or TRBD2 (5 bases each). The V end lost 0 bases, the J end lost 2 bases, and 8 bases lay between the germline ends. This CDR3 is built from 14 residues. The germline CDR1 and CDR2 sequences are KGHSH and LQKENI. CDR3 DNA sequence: TGTGCCAGCTCACCACCATGGGGGACCTACGAGCAGTACTTC. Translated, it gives CASSPPWGTYEQYF. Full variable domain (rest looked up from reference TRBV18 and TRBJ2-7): NAGVMQNPRHLVRRRGQEARLRCSPMKGHSHVYWYRQLPEEGLKFMVYLQKENIIDESGMPKERFSAEFPKEGPSILRIQQVVRGDSAAYFCASSPPWGTYEQYFGPGTRLTVT.

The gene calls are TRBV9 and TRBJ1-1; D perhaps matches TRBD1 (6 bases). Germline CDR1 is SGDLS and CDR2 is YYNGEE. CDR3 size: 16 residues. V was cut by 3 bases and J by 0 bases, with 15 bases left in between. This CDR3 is CASSAQGPVLNTEAFF. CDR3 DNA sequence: TGTGCCAGCAGCGCACAGGGCCCCGTCTTGAACACTGAAGCTTTCTTT.

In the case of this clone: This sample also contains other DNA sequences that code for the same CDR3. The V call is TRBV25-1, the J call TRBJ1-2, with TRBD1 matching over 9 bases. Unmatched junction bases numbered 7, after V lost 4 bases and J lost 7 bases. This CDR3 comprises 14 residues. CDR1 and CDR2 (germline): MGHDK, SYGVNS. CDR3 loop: CASSATGTGSGYTF. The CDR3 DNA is TGTGCCAGCAGTGCTACCGGGACAGGGAGTGGCTACACCTTC.

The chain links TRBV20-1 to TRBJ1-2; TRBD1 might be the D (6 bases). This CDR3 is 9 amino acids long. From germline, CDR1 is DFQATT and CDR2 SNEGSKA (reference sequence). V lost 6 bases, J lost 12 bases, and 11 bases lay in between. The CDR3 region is CSAGGADTF. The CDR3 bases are TGCAGTGCGGGGGGCGCCGACACCTTC.

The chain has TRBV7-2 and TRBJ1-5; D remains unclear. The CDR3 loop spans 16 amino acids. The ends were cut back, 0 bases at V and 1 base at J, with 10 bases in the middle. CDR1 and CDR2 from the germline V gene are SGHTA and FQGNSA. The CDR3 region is CASSLAVRTSNQPQHF. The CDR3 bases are TGTGCCAGCAGCTTAGCGGTCAGAACGAGCAATCAGCCCCAGCATTTT.

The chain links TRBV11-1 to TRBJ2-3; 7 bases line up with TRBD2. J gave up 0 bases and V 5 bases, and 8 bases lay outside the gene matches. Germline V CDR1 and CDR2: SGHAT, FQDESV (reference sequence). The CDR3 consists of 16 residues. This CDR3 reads CASSGNGGYSTDTQYF. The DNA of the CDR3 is TGTGCCAGCAGCGGAAACGGGGGGTATAGCACAGATACGCAGTATTTT.

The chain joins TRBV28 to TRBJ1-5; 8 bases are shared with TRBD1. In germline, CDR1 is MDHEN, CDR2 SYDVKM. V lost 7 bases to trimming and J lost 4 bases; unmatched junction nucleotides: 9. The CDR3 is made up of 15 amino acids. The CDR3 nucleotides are TGTGCCAGCATCGCCCGGGACAGGTGGAATCAGCCCCAGCATTTT. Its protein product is CASIARDRWNQPQHF. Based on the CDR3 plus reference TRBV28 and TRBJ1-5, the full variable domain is DVKVTQSSRYLVKRTGEKVFLECVQDMDHENMFWYRQDPGLGLRLIYFSYDVKMKEKGDIPEGYSVSREKKERFSLILESASTNQTSMYLCASIARDRWNQPQHFGDGTRLSIL.

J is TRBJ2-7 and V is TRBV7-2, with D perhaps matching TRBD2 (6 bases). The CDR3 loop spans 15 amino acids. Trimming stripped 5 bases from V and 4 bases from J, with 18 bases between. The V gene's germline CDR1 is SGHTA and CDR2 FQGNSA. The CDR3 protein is CASSPPQPGGYEQYF. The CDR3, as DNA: TGTGCCAGCAGCCCCCCCCAGCCCGGAGGGTACGAGCAGTACTTC. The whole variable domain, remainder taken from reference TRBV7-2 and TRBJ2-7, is GAGVSQSPSNKVTEKGKDVELRCDPISGHTALYWYRQSLGQGLEFLIYFQGNSAPDKSGLPSDRFSAERTGGSVSTLTIQRTQQEDSAVYLCASSPPQPGGYEQYFGPGTRLTVT.

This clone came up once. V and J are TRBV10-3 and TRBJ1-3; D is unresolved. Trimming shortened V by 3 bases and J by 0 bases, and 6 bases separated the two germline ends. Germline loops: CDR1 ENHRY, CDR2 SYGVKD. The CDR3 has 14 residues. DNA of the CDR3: TGTGCCATCAGTGAACCCTTCTCTGGAAACACCATATATTTT. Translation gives CAISEPFSGNTIYF.

The CDR3 region is CAWGIGQGGTQYF. DNA for the CDR3: TGTGCCTGGGGCATCGGGCAGGGAGGCACGCAGTATTTT. This chain uses TRBV30 with TRBJ2-3; possibly TRBD2 for D (6 bases). This CDR3 spans 13 amino acids. The germline CDR1 and CDR2 sequences are GTSNPN and SVGIG (reference sequence). V lost 5 bases, J lost 9 bases, and 18 bases lay in between.

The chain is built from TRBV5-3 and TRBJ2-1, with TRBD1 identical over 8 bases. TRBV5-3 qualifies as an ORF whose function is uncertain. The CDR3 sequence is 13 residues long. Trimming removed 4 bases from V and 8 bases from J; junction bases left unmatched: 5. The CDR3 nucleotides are TGTGCCAGAAGCACAGGACAGGGCGATGAGCAGTTCTTC. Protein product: CARSTGQGDEQFF.

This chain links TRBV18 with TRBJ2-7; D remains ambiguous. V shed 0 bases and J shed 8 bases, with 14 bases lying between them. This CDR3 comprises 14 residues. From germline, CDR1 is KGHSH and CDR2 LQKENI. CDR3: CASSPPAQPTKQYF. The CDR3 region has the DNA TGTGCCAGCTCACCACCGGCTCAGCCTACGAAGCAGTACTTC.

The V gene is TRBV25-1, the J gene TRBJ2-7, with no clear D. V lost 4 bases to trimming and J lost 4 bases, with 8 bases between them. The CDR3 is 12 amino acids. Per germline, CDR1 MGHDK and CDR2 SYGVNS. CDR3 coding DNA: TGTGCCAGCAGTGGTAATTGGTACGAGCAGTACTTC. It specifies CASSGNWYEQYF.

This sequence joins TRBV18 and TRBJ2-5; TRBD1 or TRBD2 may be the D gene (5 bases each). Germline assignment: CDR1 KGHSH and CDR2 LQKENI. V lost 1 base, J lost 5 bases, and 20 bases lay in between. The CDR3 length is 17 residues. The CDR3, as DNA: TGTGCCAGCTCACCACGGCAGGGTGGGACCGACGGGGAGACCCAGTACTTC. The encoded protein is CASSPRQGGTDGETQYF.

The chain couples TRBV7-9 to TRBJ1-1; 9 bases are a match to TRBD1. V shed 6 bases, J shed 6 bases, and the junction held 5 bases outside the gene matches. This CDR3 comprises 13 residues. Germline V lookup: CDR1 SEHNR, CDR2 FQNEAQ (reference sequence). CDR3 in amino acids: CASSPQGAPEAFF. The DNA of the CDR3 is TGTGCCAGCAGTCCACAGGGGGCCCCTGAAGCTTTCTTT.